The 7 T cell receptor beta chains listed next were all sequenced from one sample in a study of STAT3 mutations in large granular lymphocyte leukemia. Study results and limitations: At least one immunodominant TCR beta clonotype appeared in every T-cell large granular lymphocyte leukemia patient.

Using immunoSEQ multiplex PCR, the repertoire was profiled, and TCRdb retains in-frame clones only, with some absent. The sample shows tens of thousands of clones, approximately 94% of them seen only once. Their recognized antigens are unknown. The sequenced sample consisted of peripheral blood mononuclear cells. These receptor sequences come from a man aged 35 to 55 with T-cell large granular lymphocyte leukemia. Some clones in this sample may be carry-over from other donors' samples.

Written as DNA, the CDR3 is TGTGCCAGCAGCTGGGGTGGAACTAATGAAAAACTGTTTTTT. Translating it yields CASSWGGTNEKLFF. The chain is built from TRBV7-2 and TRBJ1-4, with D unresolved. Germline lookup yields CDR1 SGHTA and CDR2 FQGNSA. V was clipped by 4 bases and J by 1 base, with 7 bases between them. The CDR3 runs 14 residues.

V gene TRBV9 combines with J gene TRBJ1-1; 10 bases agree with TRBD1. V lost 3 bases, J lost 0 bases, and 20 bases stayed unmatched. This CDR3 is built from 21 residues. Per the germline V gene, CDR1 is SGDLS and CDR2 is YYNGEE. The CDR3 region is CASSADEDRGNHPLMNTEAFF. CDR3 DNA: TGTGCCAGCAGCGCAGACGAGGACAGGGGGAACCACCCCCTCATGAACACTGAAGCTTTCTTT.

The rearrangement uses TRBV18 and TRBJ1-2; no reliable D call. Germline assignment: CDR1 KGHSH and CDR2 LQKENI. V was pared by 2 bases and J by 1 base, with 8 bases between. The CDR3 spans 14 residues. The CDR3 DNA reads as TGTGCCAGCTCACCAAATGACGATAACTATGGCTACACCTTC. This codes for CASSPNDDNYGYTF. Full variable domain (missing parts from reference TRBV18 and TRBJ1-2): NAGVMQNPRHLVRRRGQEARLRCSPMKGHSHVYWYRQLPEEGLKFMVYLQKENIIDESGMPKERFSAEFPKEGPSILRIQQVVRGDSAAYFCASSPNDDNYGYTFGSGTRLTVV.

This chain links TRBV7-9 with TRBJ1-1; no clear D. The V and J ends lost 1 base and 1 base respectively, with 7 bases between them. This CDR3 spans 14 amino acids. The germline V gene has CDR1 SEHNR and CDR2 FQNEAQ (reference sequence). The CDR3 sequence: CASSLEGGNTEAFF. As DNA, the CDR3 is TGTGCCAGCAGCTTAGAGGGCGGGAACACTGAAGCTTTCTTT.

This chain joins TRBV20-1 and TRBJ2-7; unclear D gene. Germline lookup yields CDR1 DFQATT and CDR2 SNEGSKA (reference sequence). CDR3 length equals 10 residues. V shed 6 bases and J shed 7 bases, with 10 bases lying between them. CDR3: CSAASREQYF. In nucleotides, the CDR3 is TGCAGTGCCGCGTCCAGGGAGCAGTACTTC.

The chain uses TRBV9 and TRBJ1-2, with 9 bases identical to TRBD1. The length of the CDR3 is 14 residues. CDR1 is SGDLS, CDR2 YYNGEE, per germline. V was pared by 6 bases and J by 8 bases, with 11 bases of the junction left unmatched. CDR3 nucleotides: TGTGCCAGCACACCGGGACAGGGAAGTTTAGGCTACACCTTC. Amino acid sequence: CASTPGQGSLGYTF.

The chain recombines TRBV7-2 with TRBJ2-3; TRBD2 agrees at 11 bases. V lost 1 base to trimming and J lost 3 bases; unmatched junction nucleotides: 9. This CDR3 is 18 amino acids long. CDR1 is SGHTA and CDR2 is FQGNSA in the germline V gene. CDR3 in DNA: TGTGCCAGCAGCTTAGTCGGTATTAGCGGGGGGGTAACAGATACGCAGTATTTT. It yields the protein CASSLVGISGGVTDTQYF.